The 4 T cell receptor beta chains in this list originate from one sample, sequenced in a study of beta chain features in type 1 diabetes. The antigens for these receptors are not known. Expressed TCRB transcripts were sequenced because the isolated RNA had all been reverse transcribed beforehand. Measured with immunoSEQ multiplex PCR; TCRdb has only the in-frame clones, and not every one. The repertoire includes approximately 260,000 clones, roughly 25% of them detected once, and roughly 0.013% sits in the top ten. Study-wide results and limits: Moderate yet significant TCRB CDR3 shortening was seen in Type 1 diabetes patients in all four CD4+ subsets.

Sample: naive CD4+ T cells from blood. Receptors originate from a woman under 40 with type 1 diabetes.

The rearrangement joins TRBV9 to TRBJ1-2; TRBD1 aligns across 9 bases. This CDR3 has 14 residues. V was pared by 3 bases and J by 4 bases, with 4 bases of the junction left unmatched. Germline V gene data show CDR1 as SGDLS and CDR2 as YYNGEE. CDR3 DNA sequence: TGTGCCAGCAGCGAATTGACAGGGGGCTATGGCTACACCTTC. Translated, it gives CASSELTGGYGYTF. Drawing the rest from reference TRBV9 and TRBJ1-2, the complete variable domain is DSGVTQTPKHLITATGQRVTLRCSPRSGDLSVYWYQQSLDQGLQFLIQYYNGEERAKGNILERFSAQQFPDLHSELNLSSLELGDSALYFCASSELTGGYGYTFGSGTRLTVV.

The table lists this clone with a few counts. This chain uses TRBV7-3 with TRBJ2-4, with D possibly TRBD1 on 5 matching bases. The CDR3 covers 13 residues. The V gene lost 4 bases and the J gene lost 6 bases, with 10 bases spanning the gap. Germline CDR1 SGHTA, CDR2 FQGTGA. CDR3 sequence reads: CASSSTGGNIQYF. DNA of the CDR3: TGTGCCAGCAGCTCCACAGGCGGAAACATTCAGTACTTC.

This rearrangement joins TRBV25-1 to TRBJ1-1; D is uncertain. V lost 0 bases, J lost 1 base, and 6 bases lay in between. This CDR3 is 14 amino acids long. Germline CDR1 is MGHDK and CDR2 is SYGVNS. The CDR3 region has the DNA TGTGCCAGCAGTGAATATGAGTCGAACACTGAAGCTTTCTTT. It encodes CASSEYESNTEAFF.

There are a few counts of this clone. The chain carries TRBV7-2 and TRBJ1-5, with a possible D match to TRBD1 (6 bases). Germline V CDR1 and CDR2: SGHTA, FQGNSA. The CDR3 has 13 amino acids. Trimming shortened V by 5 bases and J by 8 bases, and 13 bases separated the two germline ends. The CDR3 sequence is CASSQGGREPQHF. The CDR3 coding sequence is TGTGCCAGCAGCCAAGGGGGGAGGGAGCCCCAGCATTTT.